This T cell receptor (beta chain) was profiled in a study of T cell responses to AZD1222 COVID-19 vaccine (dated by TCRdb to about 2021). The study in broad terms: TCR sequencing was performed for roughly 250 trial participants, of whom 200 to 210 were given two doses of AZD1222 and 26 were given two doses of MenACWY control vaccine. Trial participants were enrolled by age into 18-55, 56-69 and 70-plus year subgroups, with approximately 160, 26 and 62 TCR-sequenced participants respectively.

The table lists this clone with a few counts. The antigen this receptor binds is unknown. No per-base quality is available; no much larger clone lies one base away. The CDR3 regions of human TCRbeta chains were subjected to immunosequencing. The paper's processing steps were these. TCRs in the repertoires were compared against a reference library of SARS-CoV-2-specific TCRs that had been generated with the MIRA antigen-specificity platform. Breadth was defined as the fraction of unique TCRs that were SARS-CoV-2-associated, and depth was defined as the fraction of total T cells that were SARS-CoV-2-associated. Using the MIRA data, every spike-specific TCR was mapped to the spike region that the TCR reacted to and assigned to either a CD4 or a CD8 class. Log10-transformed breadth and depth values were compared by one-way ANOVA with Sidak's multiple comparisons tests. In TCRdb, the immuneACCESS table is reduced to in-frame sequences with V and J assigned. These tables do not hold every clone; where another copy was compared, an unresolved V gene accounts for under half, and the others remain unexplained. V, J and clone size reflect that table, while D and trimming were determined from the DNA. The sample includes more than 100,000 clones, with 65% to 90% observed a single time. The ten largest account for under 8% of the sample.

Overall study outcomes, separate from this receptor: The whole spike protein was spanned by vaccine-associated CD4 TCRs, and dominant responses were seen in regions 160-218 and 743-854. Reportedly, close to half of the unique spike-specific TCRs recognized epitopes lying outside the regions that are mutated in the B.1.351 and B.1.1.7 variants. After two AZD1222 doses, both the breadth and the depth of spike-specific TCRs were significantly higher than at day 0 and than in MenACWY recipients. No day 14 peak-response samples were available, so repertoires were characterized only after the peak T cell response. In the small 56-69-year group, the increase in depth fell short of significance, most likely because of low power. Most participants were white British and females outnumbered males, and the authors suggested that clonal diversity may have been underestimated. Conclusions about previously exposed vaccinees are limited, since just 6 or 7 AZD1222 recipients were seropositive for SARS-CoV-2 at baseline.

Including cysteine and phenylalanine, the CDR3 has 18 amino acids. CDR3 DNA only is kept here, 54 bases in frame from base 1. V lost 4 bases and J lost 7 bases, and the count of bases not matched to a germline gene is 16. Based on the germline V gene, the CDR1 and CDR2 sequences are LGHNA and YNFKEQ. The time point label on this specimen signifies: about 28 days (+/-7) after the second vaccine dose. What this sample's treatment or condition label stands for: meningococcal conjugate vaccine given as trial control. Vaccinee samples were obtained from the UK trials COV001 and COV002, which included a single-blind randomized controlled phase 2/3 trial of AZD1222 (ChAdOx1 nCoV-19) in healthy adults. For TCRbeta chain sequencing, PBMC samples from trial participants were taken at day 0 and at day 28 after the second dose.

The chain links TRBV4-2 with TRBJ2-1; 10 of the junction bases match TRBD2. The source of this sequence is an adult who received the MenACWY meningococcal vaccine as a control. The sample here was peripheral blood, taken 28 days after the second dose of the MenACWY control vaccine. The DNA sequence follows: TGTGCCAGCAGCCTCGCGGACCTAGCGGGAGTGGCGGGTAATGAGCAGTTCTTC. It encodes CASSLADLAGVAGNEQFF.